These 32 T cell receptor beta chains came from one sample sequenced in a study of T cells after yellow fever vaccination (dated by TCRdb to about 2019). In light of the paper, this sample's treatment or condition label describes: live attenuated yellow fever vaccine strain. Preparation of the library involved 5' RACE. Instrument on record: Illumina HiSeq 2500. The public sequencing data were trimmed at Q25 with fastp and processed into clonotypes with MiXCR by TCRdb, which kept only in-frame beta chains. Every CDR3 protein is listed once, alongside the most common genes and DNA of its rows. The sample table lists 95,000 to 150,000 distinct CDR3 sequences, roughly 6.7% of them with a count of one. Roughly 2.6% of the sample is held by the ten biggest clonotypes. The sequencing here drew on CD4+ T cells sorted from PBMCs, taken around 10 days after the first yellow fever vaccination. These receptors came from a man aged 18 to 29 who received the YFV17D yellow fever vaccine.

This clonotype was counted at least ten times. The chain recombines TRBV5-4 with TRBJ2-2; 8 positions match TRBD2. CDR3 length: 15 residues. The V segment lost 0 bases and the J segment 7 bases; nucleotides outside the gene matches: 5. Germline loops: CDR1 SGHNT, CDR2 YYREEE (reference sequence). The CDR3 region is CASSLGPGLGGELFF. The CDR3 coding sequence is TGTGCCAGCAGCTTGGGGCCGGGACTAGGCGGGGAGCTGTTTTTT.

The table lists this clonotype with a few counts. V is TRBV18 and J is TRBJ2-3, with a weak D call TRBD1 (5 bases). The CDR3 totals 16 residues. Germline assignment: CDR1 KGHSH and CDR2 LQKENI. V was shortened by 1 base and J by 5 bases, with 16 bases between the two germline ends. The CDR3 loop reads CASSPRQGGSLDTQYF. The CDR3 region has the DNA TGTGCCAGCTCACCACGTCAGGGTGGTTCCTTAGATACGCAGTATTTT.

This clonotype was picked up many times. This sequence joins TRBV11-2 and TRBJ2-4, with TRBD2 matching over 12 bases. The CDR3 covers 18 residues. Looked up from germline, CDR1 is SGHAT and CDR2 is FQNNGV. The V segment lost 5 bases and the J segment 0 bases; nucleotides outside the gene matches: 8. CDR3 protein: CASSRRLAGDPAKNIQYF. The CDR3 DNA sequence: TGTGCCAGCAGCCGAAGACTAGCGGGAGATCCAGCCAAAAACATTCAGTACTTC.

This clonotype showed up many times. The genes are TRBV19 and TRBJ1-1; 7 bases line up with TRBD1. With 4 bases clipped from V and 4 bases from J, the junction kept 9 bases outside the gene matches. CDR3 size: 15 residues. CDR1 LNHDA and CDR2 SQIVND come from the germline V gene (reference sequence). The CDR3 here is CASSTTPGGTTEAFF. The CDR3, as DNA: TGTGCCAGTAGTACAACCCCAGGGGGGACCACTGAAGCTTTCTTT.

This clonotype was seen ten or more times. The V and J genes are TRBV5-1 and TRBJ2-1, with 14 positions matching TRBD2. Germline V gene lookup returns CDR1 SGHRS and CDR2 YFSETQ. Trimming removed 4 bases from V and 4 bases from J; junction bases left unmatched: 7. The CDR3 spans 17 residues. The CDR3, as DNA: TGCGCCAGCAGCCTCGGACTAGCGGGGGGTCTTTACAATGAGCAGTTCTTC. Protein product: CASSLGLAGGLYNEQFF.

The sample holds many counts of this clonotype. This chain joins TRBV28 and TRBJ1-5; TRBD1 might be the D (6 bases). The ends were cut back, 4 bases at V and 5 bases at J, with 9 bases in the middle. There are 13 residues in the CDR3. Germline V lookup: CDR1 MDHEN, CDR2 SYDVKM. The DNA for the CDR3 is TGTGCCAGCAGTTGGGGGCAGGATCAGCCCCAGCATTTT. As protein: CASSWGQDQPQHF.

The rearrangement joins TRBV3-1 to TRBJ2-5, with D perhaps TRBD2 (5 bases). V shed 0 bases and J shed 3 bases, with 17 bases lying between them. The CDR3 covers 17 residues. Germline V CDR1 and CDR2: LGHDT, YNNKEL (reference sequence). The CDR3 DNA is TGTGCCAGCAGCCAAGATTATTCGGGGAGAGGAGAAGAGACCCAGTACTTC. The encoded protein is CASSQDYSGRGEETQYF.

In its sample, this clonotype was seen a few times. The CDR3 region is CAISESPPPGDTQYF. CDR3 nucleotides: TGTGCCATCAGTGAGTCTCCTCCGCCGGGGGATACGCAGTATTTT. This sequence joins TRBV10-3 and TRBJ2-3, with a possible D match to TRBD2 (5 bases). V lost 0 bases, J lost 6 bases, and 13 bases lay in between. Germline V gene data show CDR1 as ENHRY and CDR2 as SYGVKD. CDR3 size: 15 residues.

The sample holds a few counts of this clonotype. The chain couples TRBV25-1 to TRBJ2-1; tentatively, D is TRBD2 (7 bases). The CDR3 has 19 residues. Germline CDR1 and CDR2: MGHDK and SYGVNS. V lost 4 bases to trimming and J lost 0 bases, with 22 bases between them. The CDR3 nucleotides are TGTGCCAGCAGTGTGAGGCGGGGGCCCTTAGGGAGCTCCTACAATGAGCAGTTCTTC. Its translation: CASSVRRGPLGSSYNEQFF.

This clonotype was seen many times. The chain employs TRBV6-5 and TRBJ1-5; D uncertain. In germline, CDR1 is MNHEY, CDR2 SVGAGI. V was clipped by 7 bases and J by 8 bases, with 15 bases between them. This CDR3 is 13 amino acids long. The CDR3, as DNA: TGTGCCAGCAATCCGAGACCGGGGAAGCCCCAGCATTTT. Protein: CASNPRPGKPQHF.

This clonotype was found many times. CDR3 loop: CSASLSGGYNTGELFF. The CDR3 region has the DNA TGCAGTGCATCCCTTAGCGGGGGTTATAACACCGGGGAGCTGTTTTTT. The chain combines TRBV20-1 with TRBJ2-2, with 9 nucleotides matching TRBD2. The CDR3 runs 16 residues. Germline V CDR1 and CDR2: DFQATT, SNEGSKA (reference sequence). With 6 bases clipped from V and 2 bases from J, the junction kept 10 bases outside the gene matches.

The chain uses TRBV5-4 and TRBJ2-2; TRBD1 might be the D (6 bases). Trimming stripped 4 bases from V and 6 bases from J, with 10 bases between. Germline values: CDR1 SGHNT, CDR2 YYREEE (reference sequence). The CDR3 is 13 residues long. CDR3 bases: TGTGCCAGCAGCGCCTGGACAGCCGGGGAGCTGTTTTTT. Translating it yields CASSAWTAGELFF.

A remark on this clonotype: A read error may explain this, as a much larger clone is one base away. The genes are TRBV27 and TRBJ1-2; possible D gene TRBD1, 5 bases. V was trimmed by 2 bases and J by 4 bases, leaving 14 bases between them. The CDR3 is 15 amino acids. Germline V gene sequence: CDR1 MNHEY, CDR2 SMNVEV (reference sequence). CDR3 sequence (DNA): TGTGCCAGCAGTTTACAGGGCCAGGTTAGCTATGGCTACACCTTC. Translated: CASSLQGQVSYGYTF.

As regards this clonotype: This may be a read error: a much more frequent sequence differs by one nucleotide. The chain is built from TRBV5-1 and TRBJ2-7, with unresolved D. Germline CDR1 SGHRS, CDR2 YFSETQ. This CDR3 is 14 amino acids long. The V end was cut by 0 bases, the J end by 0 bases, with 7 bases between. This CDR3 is CASSLVPISYEQYF. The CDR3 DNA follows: TGCGCCAGCAGCTTGGTCCCGATCTCCTACGAGCAGTACTTC.

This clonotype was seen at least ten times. The CDR3 region has the DNA TGCGCCAGCAGCCAAGATCCAGGGAATAATCAGCCCCAGCATTTT. Translating gives CASSQDPGNNQPQHF. This chain connects TRBV4-3 to TRBJ1-5, with a weak D call TRBD1 (5 bases). Trimming removed 0 bases at V and 4 bases at J, with 10 bases between. The CDR3 runs 15 residues. Looked up from germline, CDR1 is LGHNA and CDR2 is YSLEER.

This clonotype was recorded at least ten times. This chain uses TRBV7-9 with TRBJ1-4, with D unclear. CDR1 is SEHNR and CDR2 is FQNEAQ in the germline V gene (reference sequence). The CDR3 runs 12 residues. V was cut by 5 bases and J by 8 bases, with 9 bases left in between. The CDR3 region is CASSPEGEKLFF. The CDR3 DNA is TGTGCCAGCAGCCCAGAGGGAGAAAAACTGTTTTTT. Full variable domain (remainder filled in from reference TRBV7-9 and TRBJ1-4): DTGVSQNPRHKITKRGQNVTFRCDPISEHNRLYWYRQTLGQGPEFLTYFQNEAQLEKSRLLSDRFSAERPKGSFSTLEIQRTEQGDSAMYLCASSPEGEKLFFGSGTQLSVL.

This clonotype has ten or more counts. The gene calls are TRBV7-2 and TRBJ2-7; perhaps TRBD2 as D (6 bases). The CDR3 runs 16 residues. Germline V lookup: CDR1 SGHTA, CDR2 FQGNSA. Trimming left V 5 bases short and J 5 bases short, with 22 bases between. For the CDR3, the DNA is TGTGCCAGCAGCCCCGCGGGCAGGGCGGGGTTCGACGAGCAGTACTTC. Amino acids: CASSPAGRAGFDEQYF.

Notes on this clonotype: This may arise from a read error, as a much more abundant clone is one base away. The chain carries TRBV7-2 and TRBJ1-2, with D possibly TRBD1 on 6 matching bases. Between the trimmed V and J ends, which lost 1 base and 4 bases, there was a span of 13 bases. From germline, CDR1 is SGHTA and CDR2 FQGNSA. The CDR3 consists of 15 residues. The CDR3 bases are TGTGCCAGCAGCTTAGTTGGGGGGCCTAGCTATGGCTACACCTTC. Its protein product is CASSLVGGPSYGYTF.

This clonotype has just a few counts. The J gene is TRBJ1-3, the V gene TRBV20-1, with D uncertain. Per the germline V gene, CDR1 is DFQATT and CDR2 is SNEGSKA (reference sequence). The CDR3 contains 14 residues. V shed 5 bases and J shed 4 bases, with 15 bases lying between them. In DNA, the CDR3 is TGCAGTGCTCCCGGAAATACGGGCGGAAACACCATATATTTT. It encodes CSAPGNTGGNTIYF.

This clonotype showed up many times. CDR3 region: CASSLDPVRPINSGGTDTQYF. The CDR3 coding sequence is TGTGCCAGCAGCTTAGACCCCGTCCGGCCTATCAACTCAGGGGGCACAGATACGCAGTATTTT. This rearrangement joins TRBV7-6 to TRBJ2-3, with TRBD1 as a possible D gene (6 bases). The V end lost 1 base, the J end lost 1 base, and 27 bases lay between the germline ends. The CDR3 loop spans 21 amino acids. Germline-derived CDR1 and CDR2 are SGHVS and FNYEAQ.

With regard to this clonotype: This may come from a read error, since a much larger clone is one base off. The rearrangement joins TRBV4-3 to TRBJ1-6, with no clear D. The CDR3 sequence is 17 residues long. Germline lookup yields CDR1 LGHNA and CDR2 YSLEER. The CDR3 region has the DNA TGCTCCAGCAGCCAAGATCTGTGGAGCTCCTATAATTCACCCCTCCACTTT. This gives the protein CSSSQDLWSSYNSPLHF.

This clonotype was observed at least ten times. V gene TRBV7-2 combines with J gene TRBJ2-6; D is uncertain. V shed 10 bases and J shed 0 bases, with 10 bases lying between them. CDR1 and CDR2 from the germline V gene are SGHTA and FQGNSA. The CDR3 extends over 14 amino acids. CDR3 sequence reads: CAIKGGSGANVLTF. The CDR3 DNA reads TGTGCCATCAAGGGTGGCTCTGGGGCCAACGTCCTGACTTTC. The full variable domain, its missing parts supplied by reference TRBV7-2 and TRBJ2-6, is GAGVSQSPSNKVTEKGKDVELRCDPISGHTALYWYRQSLGQGLEFLIYFQGNSAPDKSGLPSDRFSAERTGGSVSTLTIQRTQQEDSAVYLCAIKGGSGANVLTFGAGSRLTVL.

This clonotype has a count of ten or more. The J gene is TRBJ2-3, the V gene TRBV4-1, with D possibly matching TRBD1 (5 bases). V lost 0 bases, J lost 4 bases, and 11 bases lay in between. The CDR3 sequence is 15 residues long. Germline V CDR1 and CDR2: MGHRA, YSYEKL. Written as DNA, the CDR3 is TGCGCCAGCAGCCAAGATAGGGGTAGCTCAGATACGCAGTATTTT. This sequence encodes CASSQDRGSSDTQYF.

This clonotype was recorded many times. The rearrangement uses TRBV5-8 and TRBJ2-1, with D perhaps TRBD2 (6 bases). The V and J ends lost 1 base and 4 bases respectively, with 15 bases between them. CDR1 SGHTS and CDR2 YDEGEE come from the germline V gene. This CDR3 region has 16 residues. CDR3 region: CASSLFGGMVYNEQFF. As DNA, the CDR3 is TGTGCCAGCAGCTTGTTTGGGGGGATGGTGTACAATGAGCAGTTCTTC.

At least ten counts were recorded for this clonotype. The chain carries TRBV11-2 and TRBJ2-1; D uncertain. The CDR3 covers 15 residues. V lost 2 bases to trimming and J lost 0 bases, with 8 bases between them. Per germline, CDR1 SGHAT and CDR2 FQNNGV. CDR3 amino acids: CASSLRPSSYNEQFF. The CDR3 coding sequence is TGTGCCAGCAGCTTAAGACCGAGCTCCTACAATGAGCAGTTCTTC. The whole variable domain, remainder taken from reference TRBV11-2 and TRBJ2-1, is EAGVAQSPRYKIIEKRQSVAFWCNPISGHATLYWYQQILGQGPKLLIQFQNNGVVDDSQLPKDRFSAERLKGVDSTLKIQPAKLEDSAVYLCASSLRPSSYNEQFFGPGTRLTVL.

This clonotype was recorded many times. As DNA, the CDR3 is TGTGCCAGCAGCCACAAAGCCGTTCCCCTATACGAGCAGTACTTC. Amino acids: CASSHKAVPLYEQYF. The chain recombines TRBV3-1 with TRBJ2-7; D is undetermined. The CDR3 consists of 15 residues. Germline CDR1 and CDR2: LGHDT and YNNKEL (reference sequence). V was shortened by 3 bases and J by 4 bases, with 16 bases between the two germline ends.

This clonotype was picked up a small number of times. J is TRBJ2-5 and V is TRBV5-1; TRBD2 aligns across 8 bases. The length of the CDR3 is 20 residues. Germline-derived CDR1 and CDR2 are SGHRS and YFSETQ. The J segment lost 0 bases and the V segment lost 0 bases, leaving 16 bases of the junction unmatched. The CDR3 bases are TGCGCCAGCAGCTTGGCGGTCTCGAGTGCGGCGGGGGGATACCAAGAGACCCAGTACTTC. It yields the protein CASSLAVSSAAGGYQETQYF.

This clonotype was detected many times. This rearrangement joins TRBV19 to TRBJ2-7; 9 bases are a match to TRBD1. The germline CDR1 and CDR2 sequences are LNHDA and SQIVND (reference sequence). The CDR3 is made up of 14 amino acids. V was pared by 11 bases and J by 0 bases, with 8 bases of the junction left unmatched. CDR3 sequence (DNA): TGTGCCCACGTGGACAGGGGATTCTCCTACGAGCAGTACGTC. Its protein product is CAHVDRGFSYEQYV.

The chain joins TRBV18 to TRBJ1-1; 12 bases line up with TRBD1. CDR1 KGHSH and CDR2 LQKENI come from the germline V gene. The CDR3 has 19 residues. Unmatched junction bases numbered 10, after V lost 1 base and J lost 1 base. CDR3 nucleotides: TGTGCCAGCTCACCACGGCCAGGGGGACAGGGGGCCTCGAACACTGAAGCTTTCTTT. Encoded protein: CASSPRPGGQGASNTEAFF.

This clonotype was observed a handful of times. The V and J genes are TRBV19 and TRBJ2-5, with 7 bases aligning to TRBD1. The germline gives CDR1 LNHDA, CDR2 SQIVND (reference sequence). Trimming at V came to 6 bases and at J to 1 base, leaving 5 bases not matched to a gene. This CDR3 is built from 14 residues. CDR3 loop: CASSPGQSQETQYF. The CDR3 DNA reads TGTGCCAGTAGCCCGGGACAGTCCCAAGAGACCCAGTACTTC.

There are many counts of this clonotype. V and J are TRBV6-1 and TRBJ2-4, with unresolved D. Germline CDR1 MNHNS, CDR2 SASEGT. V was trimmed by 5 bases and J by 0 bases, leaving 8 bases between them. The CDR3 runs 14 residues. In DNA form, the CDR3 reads TGTGCCAGCAGTCCCGCCTTAGCCAAAAACATTCAGTACTTC. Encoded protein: CASSPALAKNIQYF.

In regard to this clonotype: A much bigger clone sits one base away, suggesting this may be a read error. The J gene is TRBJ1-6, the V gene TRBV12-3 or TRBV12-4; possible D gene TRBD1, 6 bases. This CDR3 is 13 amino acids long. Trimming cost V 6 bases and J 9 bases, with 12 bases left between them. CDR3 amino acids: CASSWDNSSPLHF. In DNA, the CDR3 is TGTGCCAGCAGCTGGGACAATAGTTCACCCCTCCACTTT.